This T cell receptor beta chain was recovered during a study of T-cell reconstitution after alpha-beta-depleted transplantation in children. Study results and limitations: At around two months after transplant, the alpha-beta T cells were reportedly derived from several hundred expanded clones that came from non-depleted graft cells. By one year post-transplant, T-cell counts and diversity largely arose from T cells that were newly produced. High day-60 TCRbeta diversity in some patients came from surviving recipient T cells and thymic progenitors.

A remark on this clonotype: Antigen unknown. A much larger clone lies one base from this, so it may be a read error.

A TCRbeta library incorporating unique molecular identifiers was prepared. One entry per CDR3 protein, called by TCRdb with MiXCR from the PCR reads. Of almost 250,000 distinct CDR3 sequences in the sample, 20% to 30% were seen once. CDR1 and CDR2 from the germline V gene are DFQATT and SNEGSKA (reference sequence). The CDR3 has 13 residues. The material sequenced was PBMCs, taken before TCRalphabeta/CD19-depleted stem cell transplant. This TCR was recovered from a girl aged 2-10 years with Fanconi anemia, due to receive a stem cell transplant. This chain uses TRBV20-1 with TRBJ2-7, with D perhaps TRBD2 (6 bases). CDR3 region: CSARGGPGYGQYF. For the CDR3, the DNA is TGCAGTGCTAGGGGGGGTCCGGGTTACGGGCAGTACTTC.